A single sample is the source of the 28 T cell receptor beta chains below, sequenced in a study of T-cell memory formation after mild COVID-19 (dated by TCRdb to the early 2020s). The library was generated by 5' RACE. The reads were generated on an Illumina NovaSeq 6000. TCRdb reran the public reads through fastp at Q25 and MiXCR, keeping productive beta chains. Each record represents a unique CDR3 protein, reported with the most common genes and DNA among its rows. This sample lists fewer than 140,000 distinct CDR3 sequences; roughly 12% were detected once. The biggest ten clones account for around 26% of the sample. The sample comprised PBMCs or a T cell subset sorted from them (not recorded which). These receptors were collected from an adult woman who had mild COVID-19 (a few samples of this study predate the infection). The sample titles of this study are shuffled in the database, so cell type and time point are left out; the donor was told from shared clones.

The sample holds a few counts of this clonotype. V usage is TRBV6-2 or TRBV6-3 and J usage is TRBJ2-6; 8 positions agree with TRBD1. CDR1 is MNHEY, CDR2 SVGEGT, per germline. V was pared by 5 bases and J by 0 bases, with 15 bases of the junction left unmatched. The CDR3 spans 20 residues. As DNA, the CDR3 is TGTGCCAGCAGTCCTGATGGGGACAGGTCTACTCCCTCTGGGGCCAACGTCCTGACTTTC. It is translated as CASSPDGDRSTPSGANVLTF.

This clonotype has just a few counts. The J gene is TRBJ1-2, the V gene TRBV9, with 9 bases aligning to TRBD1. V shed 3 bases, J shed 4 bases, and the junction held 10 bases outside the gene matches. Germline V lookup: CDR1 SGDLS, CDR2 YYNGEE. The CDR3 is made up of 16 amino acids. The CDR3 DNA follows: TGTGCCAGCAGCGGAAACCGGGACAGGGACGGCTATGGCTACACCTTC. As protein: CASSGNRDRDGYGYTF.

The genes are TRBV5-1 and TRBJ2-7; D may be TRBD2 (5 bases). The germline V gene has CDR1 SGHRS and CDR2 YFSETQ. V lost 2 bases and J lost 1, with 13 bases in between. The CDR3 extends over 15 amino acids. The CDR3 bases are TGCGCCAGCAGCTTCAGCGGAGATGGGTCCTACGAGCAGTACTTC. Encoded protein: CASSFSGDGSYEQYF.

This clonotype turned up a few times. The CDR3 loop reads CASSYSGTSGLYNEQFF. CDR3 in DNA: TGTGCCAGCAGTTACTCAGGGACTAGCGGGCTTTACAATGAGCAGTTCTTC. The chain carries TRBV6-6 and TRBJ2-1; 12 nucleotides agree with TRBD2. V was clipped by 0 bases and J by 4 bases; unmatched bases: 4. The CDR3 sequence is 17 residues long. CDR1 is MNHNY and CDR2 is SVGAGI in the germline V gene (reference sequence).

This clonotype was picked up a small number of times. The chain joins TRBV7-9 to TRBJ2-3; TRBD1 matches at 7 bases. Losses at the gene ends were 5 bases for V and 7 bases for J; bases not matched to a gene: 9. CDR3 length equals 14 residues. The germline V gene encodes CDR1 SEHNR and CDR2 FQNEAQ (reference sequence). The CDR3 region has the DNA TGTGCCAGCAGCCATGGACAGGCTACCAATACGCAGTATTTT. Protein sequence: CASSHGQATNTQYF.

The chain uses TRBV10-3 and TRBJ1-2; no clear D. This CDR3 spans 12 amino acids. Germline CDR1 ENHRY, CDR2 SYGVKD. The germline V and J ends were trimmed by 3 bases and 5 bases, with 7 bases remaining between them. DNA for the CDR3: TGTGCCATCAGTGAAACGGTTTATGGCTACACCTTC. Protein: CAISETVYGYTF.

This sequence joins TRBV10-2 and TRBJ2-1, with a tentative D call TRBD2 (5 bases). The CDR3 runs 13 residues. CDR1 is WSHSY, CDR2 SAAADI, per germline. V lost 7 bases to trimming and J lost 0 bases, with 7 bases between them. The CDR3 is CASIGDSYNEQFF. Here the CDR3 DNA reads TGCGCCAGCATCGGGGACTCCTACAATGAGCAGTTCTTC.

There are a few counts of this clonotype. This sequence joins TRBV15 and TRBJ2-3; the match to TRBD1 covers 8 bases. The CDR3 extends over 14 amino acids. Germline trimming cut 3 bases from V and 2 bases from J; bases unmatched to any gene: 1. Germline V gives CDR1 LNHNV, CDR2 YYDKDF (reference sequence). The CDR3 loop reads CATSRDRDTDTQYF. For the CDR3, the DNA is TGTGCCACCAGCAGGGACAGGGACACAGATACGCAGTATTTT.

This clonotype has a handful of counts. The chain couples TRBV5-6 to TRBJ2-3, with D possibly TRBD1 on 6 matching bases. Germline V lookup: CDR1 SGHDT, CDR2 YYEEEE. Trimming took 0 bases from V and 11 from J, leaving 19 bases between them. The length of the CDR3 is 15 residues. The CDR3 bases are TGTGCCAGCAGCTTGGAACAGGGCACCCCATGGGGGCAGTATTTT. It encodes CASSLEQGTPWGQYF.

This clonotype was detected only a few times. The chain is built from TRBV5-4 and TRBJ2-7; D might be TRBD1 (5 bases). Germline CDR1 SGHNT, CDR2 YYREEE (reference sequence). This CDR3 has 13 residues. V was shortened by 2 bases and J by 6 bases, with 12 bases between the two germline ends. The CDR3 DNA is TGTGCCAGCAGCTTATCAGGGTTGGGCGAGCAGTACTTC. Encoded protein: CASSLSGLGEQYF.

The CDR3 DNA follows: TGTGCCATCAGTGCCGTAGTCCGGGAGGCAGGGCAGTACTTC. Protein sequence: CAISAVVREAGQYF. The rearrangement joins TRBV10-3 to TRBJ2-7, with TRBD2 identical over 7 bases. Germline CDR1 reads ENHRY; CDR2 reads SYGVKD. CDR3 length: 14 residues. The junction had 12 bases not matched to a gene; V was cut back by 4 bases and J by 9 bases.

V usage is TRBV9 and J usage is TRBJ1-2, with D possibly matching TRBD1 (6 bases). The V and J ends lost 3 bases and 2 bases respectively, with 8 bases between them. The CDR3 has 13 residues. Per the germline V gene, CDR1 is SGDLS and CDR2 is YYNGEE. CDR3 residues: CASSGTGNYGYTF. Written as DNA, the CDR3 is TGTGCCAGCAGCGGTACAGGGAACTATGGCTACACCTTC.

This clonotype was counted at least ten times. V and J are TRBV7-9 and TRBJ2-3, with D perhaps matching TRBD1 (6 bases). The CDR3 length is 15 residues. Germline lookup yields CDR1 SEHNR and CDR2 FQNEAQ (reference sequence). Between the trimmed V and J ends, which lost 1 base and 3 bases, there was a span of 11 bases. CDR3 in DNA: TGTGCCAGCAGCTTAGGTGTCAGGGGAACAGATACGCAGTATTTT. Its translation is CASSLGVRGTDTQYF.

This clonotype turned up a few times. The rearrangement joins TRBV5-1 to TRBJ2-1; 7 bases match TRBD2. CDR1 and CDR2 (germline): SGHRS, YFSETQ. The CDR3 covers 16 residues. Trimming cost V 4 bases and J 10 bases; bases outside gene matches: 17. CDR3 region: CASSLRSGLGVGEQFF. CDR3 coding DNA: TGCGCCAGCAGCCTGAGGTCTGGACTAGGGGTGGGAGAGCAGTTCTTC.

This CDR3 reads CASSLTLRVGDTEAFF. CDR3 bases: TGTGCCAGCAGTTTAACCCTCAGGGTGGGGGACACTGAAGCTTTCTTT. The chain employs TRBV27 and TRBJ1-1; D perhaps matches TRBD1 (5 bases). The CDR3 totals 16 residues. Trimming removed 2 bases at V and 3 bases at J, with 16 bases between. Germline loops: CDR1 MNHEY, CDR2 SMNVEV (reference sequence).

This chain joins TRBV27 and TRBJ2-7; 10 positions agree with TRBD1. The CDR3 has 14 residues. V shed 4 bases, J shed 2 bases, and the junction held 2 bases outside the gene matches. Looked up from germline, CDR1 is MNHEY and CDR2 is SMNVEV (reference sequence). This CDR3 is CASSWGTGAYEQYF. Here the CDR3 DNA reads TGTGCCAGCAGTTGGGGGACAGGGGCCTACGAGCAGTACTTC.

This clonotype was observed at least ten times. V usage is TRBV6-5 and J usage is TRBJ2-5, with 9 bases lining up with TRBD1. The CDR3 consists of 16 residues. Trimming took 2 bases from V and 5 from J; bases not matched to a gene: 9. Germline CDR1 is MNHEY and CDR2 is SVGAGI. Here the CDR3 reads CASSYPAGTGSETQYF. The CDR3 coding sequence is TGTGCCAGCAGTTACCCCGCCGGGACAGGGAGCGAGACCCAGTACTTC.

This clonotype appeared a few times. The gene calls are TRBV30 and TRBJ2-1, with no clear D. V was clipped by 3 bases and J by 9 bases, with 12 bases between them. Per the germline V gene, CDR1 is GTSNPN and CDR2 is SVGIG (reference sequence). The CDR3 sequence is 12 residues long. In nucleotides, the CDR3 is TGTGCCTGGAGGGACCTTGCGTCTGAGCAGTTCTTC. This translates into CAWRDLASEQFF.

The rearrangement links TRBV7-2 to TRBJ1-1; 8 nucleotides match TRBD1. Germline lookup yields CDR1 SGHTA and CDR2 FQGNSA. This CDR3 is 17 amino acids long. V shed 5 bases and J 3 bases; nucleotides not matched to a gene: 14. The CDR3 region has the DNA TGTGCCAGCAGCGCCGATGTCCAGGGGGCTGGTTACACTGAAGCTTTCTTT. Its translation: CASSADVQGAGYTEAFF.

This clonotype came up a few times. This chain joins TRBV10-3 and TRBJ2-7; tentative D call: TRBD1 (6 bases). From germline, CDR1 is ENHRY and CDR2 SYGVKD. The CDR3 consists of 13 residues. The V and J ends lost 9 bases and 2 bases respectively, with 14 bases between them. DNA of the CDR3: TGTGCCATAAGACAGGACATACCCTACGAGCAGTACTTC. This encodes CAIRQDIPYEQYF.

V and J are TRBV11-1 and TRBJ2-3; TRBD1 might be the D (5 bases). The CDR3 loop spans 17 amino acids. The germline CDR1 and CDR2 sequences are SGHAT and FQDESV (reference sequence). Trimming stripped 1 base from V and 3 bases from J, with 17 bases between. This CDR3 is CASSLVRMTDATDTQYF. In DNA, the CDR3 is TGTGCCAGCAGCTTAGTTCGCATGACAGACGCTACAGATACGCAGTATTTT. The whole variable domain, remainder taken from reference TRBV11-1 and TRBJ2-3, is EAEVAQSPRYKITEKSQAVAFWCDPISGHATLYWYRQILGQGPELLVQFQDESVVDDSQLPKDRFSAERLKGVDSTLKIQPAELGDSAMYLCASSLVRMTDATDTQYFGPGTRLTVL.

A few counts support this clonotype. The CDR3 loop reads CASRSGNNGYTF. CDR3 bases: TGTGCCAGCAGGTCAGGGAACAATGGCTACACCTTC. This chain links TRBV5-6 with TRBJ1-2; tentative D call: TRBD1 (5 bases). Germline V gives CDR1 SGHDT, CDR2 YYEEEE. This CDR3 spans 12 amino acids. Deletions cut 5 bases from V and 6 bases from J, with 11 bases between.

The chain has TRBV7-8 and TRBJ2-1; TRBD1 matches at 8 bases. V lost 5 bases to trimming and J lost 6 bases; unmatched junction nucleotides: 6. CDR1 and CDR2 (germline): SGHVS, FQNEAQ. The CDR3 extends over 14 amino acids. CDR3 region: CASSMDRASNEQFF. CDR3 coding DNA: TGTGCCAGCAGCATGGACAGGGCGTCCAATGAGCAGTTCTTC.

The rearrangement uses TRBV6-2 or TRBV6-3 and TRBJ1-4, with D perhaps matching TRBD1 (6 bases). V was shortened by 5 bases and J by 0 bases, with 13 bases between the two germline ends. The CDR3 covers 16 residues. Germline lookup yields CDR1 MNHEY and CDR2 SVGEGT. CDR3 residues: CASSQGQPATNEKLFF. The CDR3 DNA sequence: TGTGCCAGCAGTCAAGGACAGCCTGCAACTAATGAAAAACTGTTTTTT.

V gene TRBV5-1 combines with J gene TRBJ2-7, with TRBD1 matching over 10 bases. Germline assignment: CDR1 SGHRS and CDR2 YFSETQ. The CDR3 loop spans 13 amino acids. Trimming removed 4 bases from V and 6 bases from J; junction bases left unmatched: 4. The CDR3 reads CASSAGQGSEQYF. In DNA form, the CDR3 reads TGCGCCAGCAGCGCGGGACAGGGGTCCGAGCAGTACTTC.

CDR3 DNA sequence: TGCGCCAGCAGCCAAGATCCCCCGGGCGGTAGCACAGATACGCAGTATTTT. This encodes CASSQDPPGGSTDTQYF. V is TRBV4-1 and J is TRBJ2-3; D gene unclear. Deletions cut 0 bases from V and 0 bases from J, with 13 bases between. The length of the CDR3 is 17 residues. Germline CDR1 and CDR2: MGHRA and YSYEKL.

The V call is TRBV29-1, the J call TRBJ2-3; TRBD2 matches at 10 bases. This CDR3 region has 15 residues. The V gene's germline CDR1 is SQVTM and CDR2 ANQGSEA. V trimming: 3 bases; J trimming: 0 bases; junction bases outside the gene matches: 3. CDR3 residues: CSVDLLAGSTDTQYF. The CDR3 DNA sequence: TGCAGCGTTGACTTACTAGCGGGGAGCACAGATACGCAGTATTTT.

The chain links TRBV7-9 to TRBJ2-2; TRBD1 matches 9 bases. Germline values: CDR1 SEHNR, CDR2 FQNEAQ (reference sequence). J was trimmed by 1 base and V by 5 bases; bases with no gene match: 8. This CDR3 region has 17 residues. CDR3 DNA: TGTGCCAGCAGCCCTAGAGGGGACAGGGAGAACACCGGGGAGCTGTTTTTT. As protein: CASSPRGDRENTGELFF.